What follows are 19 T cell receptor beta chains derived from one specimen sequenced in a study of CD8 T cells in Susac syndrome. Reverse transcription used roughly 0.5 to 1 ug RNA and random hexamers. MiXCR, run by TCRdb on the immunoSEQ multiplex PCR reads, gives a single entry per CDR3 protein. The sample holds around 79,000 distinct CDR3 sequences; roughly 95% are singletons and the top ten take 0.35% to 0.5%. The source material was CD8+ T cells from PBMCs. All receptors derive from a human donor with multiple sclerosis.

The chain employs TRBV20-1 and TRBJ1-2; D is uncertain. The CDR3 runs 14 residues. V lost 1 base and J lost 4, with 13 bases in between. Looked up from germline, CDR1 is DFQATT and CDR2 is SNEGSKA (reference sequence). The CDR3 spells CSARVAVLAYGYTF. The CDR3, as DNA: TGCAGTGCTAGAGTCGCAGTTCTTGCCTATGGCTACACCTTC.

This rearrangement joins TRBV12-3 or TRBV12-4 to TRBJ1-2; 9 nucleotides line up with TRBD1. V was clipped by 1 base and J by 4 bases; unmatched bases: 1. This CDR3 contains 14 residues. The CDR3 spells CASSLGTGAYGYTF. In DNA, the CDR3 is TGTGCCAGCAGTTTAGGGACAGGGGCCTATGGCTACACCTTC.

The genes are TRBV29-1 and TRBJ1-1; the D is unclear. The V end was cut by 2 bases, the J end by 7 bases, with 17 bases between. Germline V gene lookup returns CDR1 SQVTM and CDR2 ANQGSEA. This CDR3 contains 14 residues. CDR3 in amino acids: CSVEPGGNPREAFF. CDR3 sequence (DNA): TGCAGCGTTGAACCGGGAGGGAACCCCCGTGAAGCTTTCTTT.

V gene TRBV5-1 combines with J gene TRBJ1-1; 8 bases are shared with TRBD1. CDR3 length: 17 amino acids. Per the germline V gene, CDR1 is SGHRS and CDR2 is YFSETQ. V was pared by 2 bases and J by 0 bases, with 9 bases of the junction left unmatched. The CDR3 region is CASSFPQGASMNTEAFF. In nucleotides, the CDR3 is TGCGCCAGCAGCTTTCCGCAGGGGGCGTCCATGAACACTGAAGCTTTCTTT. The full variable domain, rest sourced from reference TRBV5-1 and TRBJ1-1, is KAGVTQTPRYLIKTRGQQVTLSCSPISGHRSVSWYQQTPGQGLQFLFEYFSETQRNKGNFPGRFSGRQFSNSRSEMNVSTLELGDSALYLCASSFPQGASMNTEAFFGQGTRLTVV.

The chain uses TRBV12-3 or TRBV12-4 and TRBJ2-3; weak D call: TRBD2 (6 bases). Between the trimmed V and J ends, which lost 8 bases and 11 bases, there was a span of 23 bases. The CDR3 runs to 14 residues. The CDR3 loop is CASSPGTEPPEQYF. In DNA, the CDR3 is TGTGCCAGCTCCCCCGGGACTGAACCTCCTGAGCAGTATTTT.

This sequence joins TRBV4-1 and TRBJ2-7; 11 nucleotides match TRBD2. The CDR3 length is 15 residues. The germline CDR1 and CDR2 sequences are MGHRA and YSYEKL. Trimming took 5 bases from V and 3 from J; bases not matched to a gene: 6. The CDR3 protein is CASSTAGTSGYEQYF. For the CDR3, the DNA is TGCGCCAGCAGCACCGCGGGGACTAGCGGCTACGAGCAGTACTTC.

In this sample, this clonotype turned up once. The chain links TRBV4-3 to TRBJ2-1, with TRBD2 matching over 7 bases. Trimming at V came to 0 bases and at J to 5 bases, leaving 10 bases not matched to a gene. Germline CDR1 and CDR2: LGHNA and YSLEER. This CDR3 region has 17 residues. The DNA of the CDR3 is TGCGCCAGCAGCCAAGATTTCCTAGCGGAGCTTCACAATGAGCAGTTCTTC. It encodes CASSQDFLAELHNEQFF.

The rearrangement uses TRBV29-1 and TRBJ2-2, with D possibly matching TRBD2 (6 bases). With 4 bases removed from V and 5 bases from J, the gap between germline ends came to 14 bases. The CDR3 extends over 14 amino acids. Germline CDR1 and CDR2: SQVTM and ANQGSEA. This chain's CDR3 is CSVGLRDETGELFF. DNA of the CDR3: TGCAGCGTTGGATTGCGGGACGAAACCGGGGAGCTGTTTTTT.

The rearrangement uses TRBV16 and TRBJ1-5, with D perhaps matching TRBD1 (6 bases). Trimming took 5 bases from V and 5 from J, leaving 10 bases between them. CDR1 and CDR2 (germline): KGHSY, FQNENV. The CDR3 runs to 13 residues. Here the CDR3 DNA reads TGTGCCAGCAGCTGGACAGATTATCAGCCCCAGCATTTT. Its translation: CASSWTDYQPQHF. The variable domain in full, with the rest retrieved from reference TRBV16 and TRBJ1-5, is GEEVAQTPKHLVRGEGQKAKLYCAPIKGHSYVFWYQQVLKNEFKFLISFQNENVFDETGMPKERFSAKCLPNSPCSLEIQATKLEDSAVYFCASSWTDYQPQHFGDGTRLSIL.

This clonotype has a single count. The CDR3 coding sequence is TGTGCCAGCAGGTCTAGCGGAGCCTACAATGAGCAGTTCTTC. Its translation is CASRSSGAYNEQFF. The genes are TRBV6-5 and TRBJ2-1; 7 nucleotides agree with TRBD2. The CDR3 has 14 residues. Germline values: CDR1 MNHEY, CDR2 SVGAGI. J lost 2 bases, V lost 6 bases, and 4 bases had no gene match.

The rearrangement links TRBV27 to TRBJ1-6; D remains ambiguous. The CDR3 contains 14 residues. Germline CDR1 MNHEY, CDR2 SMNVEV (reference sequence). The V end lost 3 bases, the J end lost 8 bases, and 11 bases lay between the germline ends. The CDR3 DNA reads as TGTGCCAGCAGTTTCGCCAGAACGGATTCACCCCTCCACTTT. The encoded protein is CASSFARTDSPLHF.

This sequence joins TRBV6-1 and TRBJ2-6; 7 bases align to TRBD1. Per the germline V gene, CDR1 is MNHNS and CDR2 is SASEGT. Trimming took 2 bases from V and 0 from J; bases not matched to a gene: 10. This CDR3 is 19 amino acids long. The CDR3 sequence is CASSELGDRAASGANVLTF. Written as DNA, the CDR3 is TGTGCCAGCAGTGAACTCGGCGACAGGGCGGCCTCTGGGGCCAACGTCCTGACTTTC.

The table lists this clonotype with a few counts. V is TRBV29-1 and J is TRBJ2-7, with 9 bases matching TRBD1. With 1 base clipped from V and 2 bases from J, the junction kept 3 bases outside the gene matches. This CDR3 comprises 14 residues. CDR1 is SQVTM, CDR2 ANQGSEA, per germline. The CDR3 region has the DNA TGCAGCGTTGAAGGGACAGGGGCTCCCTACGAGCAGTACTTC. Translated, it gives CSVEGTGAPYEQYF.

The chain recombines TRBV5-1 with TRBJ2-7; D may match TRBD1 or TRBD2 (6 bases each). Trimming removed 2 bases at V and 7 bases at J, with 16 bases between. The germline gives CDR1 SGHRS, CDR2 YFSETQ. The CDR3 runs to 14 residues. CDR3 sequence: CASSFRLRGEEQYF. CDR3 sequence (DNA): TGCGCCAGCAGCTTTCGACTAAGGGGGGAAGAGCAGTACTTC.

The genes are TRBV20-1 and TRBJ1-4, with 7 bases fitting TRBD1. V gave up 3 bases and J gave up 2 bases; unmatched junction bases: 3. Germline CDR1 is DFQATT and CDR2 is SNEGSKA (reference sequence). The CDR3 spans 14 residues. The CDR3 DNA reads as TGCAGTGCTAGGACAGGGAGTACTAATGAAAAACTGTTTTTT. This sequence encodes CSARTGSTNEKLFF.

In nucleotides, the CDR3 is TGCGCCAGCAGCCAAGGAAAGGAGCAAGAGACCCAGTACTTC. It encodes CASSQGKEQETQYF. This chain connects TRBV4-3 to TRBJ2-5; D not resolved. The CDR3 has 14 residues. Germline-derived CDR1 and CDR2 are LGHNA and YSLEER. V shed 1 base and J shed 2 bases, with 8 bases lying between them.

This clonotype showed up just once. J is TRBJ1-2 and V is TRBV29-1, with TRBD1 matching 9 bases. The junction had 3 bases not matched to a gene; V was cut back by 1 base and J by 3 bases. The CDR3 loop spans 14 amino acids. Germline CDR1 is SQVTM and CDR2 is ANQGSEA. The CDR3 DNA follows: TGCAGCGTTGAAGGGGACAGGGAAGACTATGGCTACACCTTC. Residues: CSVEGDREDYGYTF.

This clonotype was observed once. V usage is TRBV6-5 and J usage is TRBJ2-1, with D possibly matching TRBD2 (5 bases). The CDR3 length is 14 residues. CDR1 and CDR2 (germline): MNHEY, SVGAGI. V lost 11 bases and J lost 5, with 19 bases in between. CDR3: CAPYLAIGNNEQFF. The CDR3 DNA reads TGTGCCCCTTACCTAGCCATTGGGAACAATGAGCAGTTCTTC.

This clonotype was recorded a few times. J is TRBJ2-7 and V is TRBV13, with 7 bases matching TRBD2. J gave up 2 bases and V 4 bases, and 11 bases lay outside the gene matches. Germline V gene lookup returns CDR1 PRHDT and CDR2 FYEKMQ (reference sequence). The CDR3 spans 16 residues. CDR3 residues: CASSSSDGGLAYEQYF. The CDR3 coding sequence is TGTGCCAGCAGCTCCTCAGACGGGGGGTTAGCCTACGAGCAGTACTTC.